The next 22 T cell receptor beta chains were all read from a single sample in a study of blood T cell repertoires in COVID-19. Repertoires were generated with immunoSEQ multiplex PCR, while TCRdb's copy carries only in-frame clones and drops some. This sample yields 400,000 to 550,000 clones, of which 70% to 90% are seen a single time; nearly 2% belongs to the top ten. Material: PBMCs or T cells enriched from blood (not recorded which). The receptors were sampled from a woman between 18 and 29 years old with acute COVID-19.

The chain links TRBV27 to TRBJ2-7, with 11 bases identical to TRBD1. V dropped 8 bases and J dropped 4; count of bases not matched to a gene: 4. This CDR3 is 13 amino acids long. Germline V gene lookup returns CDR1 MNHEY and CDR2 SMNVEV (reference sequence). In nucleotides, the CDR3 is TGTGCCAGCCGGACAGGGGGCGGGTACGAGCAGTACTTC. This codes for CASRTGGGYEQYF.

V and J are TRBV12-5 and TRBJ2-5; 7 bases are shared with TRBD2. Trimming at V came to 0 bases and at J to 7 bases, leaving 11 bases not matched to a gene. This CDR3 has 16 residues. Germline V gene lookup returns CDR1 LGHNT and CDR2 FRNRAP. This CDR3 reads CASGLVSSGGRGTQYF. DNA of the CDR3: TGTGCTAGTGGTTTGGTATCTAGCGGAGGAAGGGGGACCCAGTACTTC.

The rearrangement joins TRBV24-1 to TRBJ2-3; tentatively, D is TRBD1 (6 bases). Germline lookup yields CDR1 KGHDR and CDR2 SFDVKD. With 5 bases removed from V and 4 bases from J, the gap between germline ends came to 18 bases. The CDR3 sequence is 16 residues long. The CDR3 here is CATSAQDSLLSDTQYF. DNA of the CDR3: TGTGCCACCAGTGCTCAGGACAGCCTGCTGTCAGATACGCAGTATTTT.

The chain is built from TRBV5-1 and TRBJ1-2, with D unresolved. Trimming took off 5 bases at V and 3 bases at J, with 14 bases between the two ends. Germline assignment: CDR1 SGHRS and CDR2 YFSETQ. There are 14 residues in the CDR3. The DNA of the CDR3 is TGCGCCAGCAGGTCAGTCGGAGGCTACTATGGCTACACCTTC. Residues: CASRSVGGYYGYTF.

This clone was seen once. Here the CDR3 reads CAISGTETEAFF. The CDR3 nucleotides read TGTGCCATCAGTGGGACAGAGACTGAAGCTTTCTTT. This chain connects TRBV10-3 to TRBJ1-1; possibly TRBD1 for D (6 bases). CDR1 is ENHRY, CDR2 SYGVKD, per germline. V was pared by 4 bases and J by 5 bases, with 8 bases between. CDR3 length equals 12 residues.

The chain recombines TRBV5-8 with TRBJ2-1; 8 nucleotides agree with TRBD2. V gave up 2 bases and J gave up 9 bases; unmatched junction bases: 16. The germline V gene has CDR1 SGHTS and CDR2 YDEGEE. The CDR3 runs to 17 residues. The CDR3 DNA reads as TGTGCCAGCAGCTTTTACAGAGGGACTAGGGGAGGGTCTGAGCAGTTCTTC. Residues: CASSFYRGTRGGSEQFF.

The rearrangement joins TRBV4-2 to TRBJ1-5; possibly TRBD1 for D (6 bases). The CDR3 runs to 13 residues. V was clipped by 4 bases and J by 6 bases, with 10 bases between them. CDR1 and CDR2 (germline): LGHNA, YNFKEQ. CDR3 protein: CASSPGDAQPQHF. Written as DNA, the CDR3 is TGTGCCAGCAGCCCAGGGGATGCTCAGCCCCAGCATTTT.

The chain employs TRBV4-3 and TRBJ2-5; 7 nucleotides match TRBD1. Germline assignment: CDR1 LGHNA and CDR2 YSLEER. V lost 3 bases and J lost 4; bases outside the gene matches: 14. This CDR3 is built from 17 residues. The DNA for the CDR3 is TGCGCCAGCAGCCAGGCTCGACAGGGCTGGGATCTAGAGACCCAGTACTTC. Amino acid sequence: CASSQARQGWDLETQYF.

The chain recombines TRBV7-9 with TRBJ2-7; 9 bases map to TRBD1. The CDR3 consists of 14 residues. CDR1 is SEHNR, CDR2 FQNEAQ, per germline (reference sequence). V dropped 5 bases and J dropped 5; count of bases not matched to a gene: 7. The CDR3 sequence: CASSARTGADEQYF. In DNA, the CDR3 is TGTGCCAGCAGCGCCCGGACAGGGGCCGACGAGCAGTACTTC.

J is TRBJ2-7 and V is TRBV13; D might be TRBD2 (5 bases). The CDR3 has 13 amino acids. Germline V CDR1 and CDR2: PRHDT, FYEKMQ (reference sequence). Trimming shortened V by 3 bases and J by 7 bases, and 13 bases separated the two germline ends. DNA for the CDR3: TGTGCCAGCAGCTTCGGACGGGGAAAGGAGCAGTACTTC. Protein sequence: CASSFGRGKEQYF.

The CDR3 DNA sequence: TGTGCCAGCAGTTACTCTACAGGGAACGAGCAGTACTTC. This translates into CASSYSTGNEQYF. The rearrangement links TRBV6-5 to TRBJ2-7; a possible D gene is TRBD1 (6 bases). Trimming left V 0 bases short and J 5 bases short, with 8 bases between. The V gene's germline CDR1 is MNHEY and CDR2 SVGAGI. The CDR3 consists of 13 residues.

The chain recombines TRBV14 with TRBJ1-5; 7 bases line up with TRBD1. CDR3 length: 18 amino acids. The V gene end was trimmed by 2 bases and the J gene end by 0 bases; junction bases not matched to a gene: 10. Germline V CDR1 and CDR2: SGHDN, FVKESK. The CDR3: CASSQTPGQSYSNQPQHF. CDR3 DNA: TGTGCCAGCAGCCAAACCCCGGGACAGAGTTATAGCAATCAGCCCCAGCATTTT. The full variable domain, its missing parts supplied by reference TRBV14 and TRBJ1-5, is EAGVTQFPSHSVIEKGQTVTLRCDPISGHDNLYWYRRVMGKEIKFLLHFVKESKQDESGMPNNRFLAERTGGTYSTLKVQPAELEDSGVYFCASSQTPGQSYSNQPQHFGDGTRLSIL.

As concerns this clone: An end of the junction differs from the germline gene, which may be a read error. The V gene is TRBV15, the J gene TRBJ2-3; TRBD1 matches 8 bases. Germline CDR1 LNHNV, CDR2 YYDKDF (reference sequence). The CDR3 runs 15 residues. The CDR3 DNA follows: TGTGCCACCAGCCGAGAGACAGGGGCCACAGATACGCAGTATTTT. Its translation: CATSRETGATDTQYF. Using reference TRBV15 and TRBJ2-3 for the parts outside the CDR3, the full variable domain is DAMVIQNPRYQVTQFGKPVTLSCSQTLNHNVMYWYQQKSSQAPKLLFHYYDKDFNNEADTPDNFQSRRPNTSFCFLDIRSPGLGDTAMYLCATSRETGATDTQYFGPGTRLTVL.

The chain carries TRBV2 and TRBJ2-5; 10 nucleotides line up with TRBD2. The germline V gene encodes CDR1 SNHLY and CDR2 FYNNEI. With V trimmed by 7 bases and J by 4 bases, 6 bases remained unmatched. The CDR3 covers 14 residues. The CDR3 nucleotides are TGTGCCAGCATAAGCGGGGGGGGCGCAGAGACCCAGTACTTC. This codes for CASISGGGAETQYF.

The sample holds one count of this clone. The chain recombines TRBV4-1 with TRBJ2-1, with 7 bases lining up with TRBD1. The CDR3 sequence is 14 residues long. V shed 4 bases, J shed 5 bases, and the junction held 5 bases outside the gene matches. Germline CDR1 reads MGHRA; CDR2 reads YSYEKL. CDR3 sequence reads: CASSPGQNHNEQFF. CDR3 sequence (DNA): TGCGCCAGCAGCCCGGGACAGAACCACAATGAGCAGTTCTTC.

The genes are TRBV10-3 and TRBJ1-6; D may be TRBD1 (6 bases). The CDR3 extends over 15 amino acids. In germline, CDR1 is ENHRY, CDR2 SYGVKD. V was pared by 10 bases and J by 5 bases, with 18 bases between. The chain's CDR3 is CATSSQGSDNSPLHF. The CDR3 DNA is TGTGCCACCTCCTCGCAGGGGTCCGATAATTCACCCCTCCACTTT.

The CDR3 DNA sequence: TGTGCCTGGAGTGGTGCCAGGGGGCGATCGTACTTC. Its translation: CAWSGARGRSYF. This chain connects TRBV30 to TRBJ2-7, with 8 bases identical to TRBD1. The J segment lost 12 bases and the V segment lost 1 base, leaving 8 bases of the junction unmatched. Germline V lookup: CDR1 GTSNPN, CDR2 SVGIG (reference sequence). The CDR3 contains 12 residues.

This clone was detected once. CDR3 residues: CASSQLGGSTGELFF. CDR3 DNA sequence: TGTGCCAGCAGCCAATTAGGAGGTTCAACCGGGGAGCTGTTTTTT. The chain couples TRBV3-1 (or the pseudogene TRBV3-2) to TRBJ2-2; tentative D call: TRBD2 (5 bases). Per germline, CDR1 LGHDT and CDR2 YNNKEL (reference sequence). V lost 2 bases to trimming and J lost 5 bases, with 12 bases between them. CDR3 length: 15 amino acids.

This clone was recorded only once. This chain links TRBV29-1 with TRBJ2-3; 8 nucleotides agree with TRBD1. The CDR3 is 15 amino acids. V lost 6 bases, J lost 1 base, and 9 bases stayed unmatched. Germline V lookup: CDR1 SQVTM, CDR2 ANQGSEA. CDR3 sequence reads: CSVDRGLSGTDTQYF. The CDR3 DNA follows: TGCAGCGTCGACAGGGGACTGTCCGGCACAGATACGCAGTATTTT.

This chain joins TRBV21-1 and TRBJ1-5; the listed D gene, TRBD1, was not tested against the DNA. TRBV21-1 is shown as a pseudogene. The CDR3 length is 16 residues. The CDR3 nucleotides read TGTGCCAGCAGATATGGGACAGGGCAATGGGATCAGCCCCAGCATTTT. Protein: CASRYGTGQWDQPQHF.

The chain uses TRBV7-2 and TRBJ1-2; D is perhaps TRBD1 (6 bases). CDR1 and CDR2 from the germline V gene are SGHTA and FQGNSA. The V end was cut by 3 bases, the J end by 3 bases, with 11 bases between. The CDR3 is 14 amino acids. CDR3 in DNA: TGTGCCAGCAGCTTCGTGGGGGCCCACTATGGCTACACCTTC. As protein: CASSFVGAHYGYTF.

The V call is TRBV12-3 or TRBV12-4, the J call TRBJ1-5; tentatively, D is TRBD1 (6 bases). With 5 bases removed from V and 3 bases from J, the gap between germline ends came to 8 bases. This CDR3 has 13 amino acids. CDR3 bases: TGTGCCAGCAGTAGACAGGACAATCAGCCCCAGCATTTT. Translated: CASSRQDNQPQHF.